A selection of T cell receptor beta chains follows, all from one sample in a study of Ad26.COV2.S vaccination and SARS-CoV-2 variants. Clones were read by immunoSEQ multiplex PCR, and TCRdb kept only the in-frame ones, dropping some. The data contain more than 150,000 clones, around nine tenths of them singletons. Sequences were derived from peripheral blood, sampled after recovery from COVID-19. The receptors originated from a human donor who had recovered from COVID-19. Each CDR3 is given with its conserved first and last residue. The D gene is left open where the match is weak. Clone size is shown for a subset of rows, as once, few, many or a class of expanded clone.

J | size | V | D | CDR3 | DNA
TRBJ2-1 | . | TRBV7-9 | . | CASNQGLLGEQFF | TGTGCCAGCAATCAGGGGTTACTCGGTGAGCAGTTCTTC
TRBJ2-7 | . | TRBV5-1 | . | CASRNPGDEQYF | TGCGCCAGCAGGAATCCGGGGGACGAGCAGTACTTC
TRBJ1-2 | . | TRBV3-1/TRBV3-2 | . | CASSQEGRGSTF | TGTGCCAGCAGCCAAGAGGGCAGGGGTAGCACCTTC
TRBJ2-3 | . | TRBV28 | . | CASRSTDTQYF | TGTGCCAGCCGCAGCACAGATACGCAGTATTTT
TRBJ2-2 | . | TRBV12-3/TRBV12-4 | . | CASSLDLTGELFF | TGTGCCAGCAGTCTAGACTTGACCGGGGAGCTGTTTTTT
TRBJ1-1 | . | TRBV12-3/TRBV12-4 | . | CASSPGGAMTFF | TGTGCCAGCAGTCCGGGGGGGGCTATGACTTTCTTT
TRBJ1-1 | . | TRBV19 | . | CASSTLNTEAFF | TGTGCCAGTAGTACCCTAAACACTGAAGCTTTCTTT
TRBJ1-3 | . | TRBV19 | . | CASSMAASSGNTIYF | TGTGCCAGTAGTATGGCAGCATCCTCTGGAAACACCATATATTTT
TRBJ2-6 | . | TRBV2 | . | CASRVSSGANVLTF | TGTGCCAGCAGGGTTTCGTCTGGGGCCAACGTCCTGACTTTC
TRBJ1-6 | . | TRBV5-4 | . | CASSLGGSENSPLHF | TGTGCCAGCAGCTTGGGAGGAAGCGAAAACTCACCCCTCCACTTT
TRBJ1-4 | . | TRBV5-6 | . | CASSTRRAGHEKLFF | .
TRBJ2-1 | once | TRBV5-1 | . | CASLGRANEQFF | TGCGCCAGTTTGGGCAGGGCCAATGAGCAGTTCTTC
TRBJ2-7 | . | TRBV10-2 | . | CASSESPLRLRGYEQYF | TGCGCCAGCAGTGAGTCTCCCCTTAGGCTAAGGGGTTACGAGCAGTACTTC
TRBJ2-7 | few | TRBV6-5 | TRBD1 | CASSLRQGEGYEQYF | TGTGCCAGCAGTCTACGACAGGGGGAAGGATACGAGCAGTACTTC